Shown below are 32 T cell receptor beta chains from a single sample sequenced in a study of blood T cell repertoires in COVID-19. Clones were read by immunoSEQ multiplex PCR, and TCRdb kept only the in-frame ones, dropping some. The sample has about 430,000 clones; nearly 90% are singletons. The sample taken for sequencing was PBMCs or T cells enriched from blood (not recorded which). The receptors originated from a woman aged 18-35 years who had been exposed to COVID-19.

The chain couples TRBV28 to TRBJ1-4; unclear D gene. Germline CDR1 MDHEN, CDR2 SYDVKM. This CDR3 spans 15 amino acids. V gave up 2 bases and J gave up 3 bases, with 10 bases separating them. CDR3 region: CASSLRAGANEKLFF. In DNA, the CDR3 is TGTGCCAGCAGTTTACGGGCGGGAGCTAATGAAAAACTGTTTTTT.

This chain links TRBV28 with TRBJ2-7; D is undetermined. Germline lookup yields CDR1 MDHEN and CDR2 SYDVKM. Trimming removed 4 bases at V and 1 base at J, with 14 bases between. The CDR3 totals 15 residues. The chain's CDR3 is CASSSPRSSSYEQYF. The CDR3 nucleotides read TGTGCCAGCAGTTCCCCGCGGTCCTCATCCTACGAGCAGTACTTC.

The count of this clone is one. The chain links TRBV29-1 to TRBJ1-1; D possibly corresponds to TRBD1 (6 bases). CDR1 is SQVTM, CDR2 ANQGSEA, per germline. The CDR3 extends over 14 amino acids. The V end lost 4 bases, the J end lost 0 bases, and 12 bases lay between the germline ends. In DNA form, the CDR3 reads TGCAGCGTTGCCCGGGACACCTTGAACACTGAAGCTTTCTTT. This gives the protein CSVARDTLNTEAFF.

The V and J genes are TRBV4-1 and TRBJ2-7, with 8 bases aligning to TRBD1. The germline CDR1 and CDR2 sequences are MGHRA and YSYEKL. V shed 0 bases and J 7 bases; nucleotides not matched to a gene: 8. The length of the CDR3 is 15 residues. CDR3 protein: CASSQEVGRGREQYF. DNA of the CDR3: TGCGCCAGCAGCCAAGAAGTGGGCAGGGGGCGAGAGCAGTACTTC.

This chain connects TRBV10-3 to TRBJ1-4, with 9 bases fitting TRBD1. Germline V CDR1 and CDR2: ENHRY, SYGVKD. V lost 4 bases to trimming and J lost 7 bases; unmatched junction nucleotides: 4. The CDR3 sequence is 14 residues long. Here the CDR3 reads CAISATGGIEKLFF. CDR3 sequence (DNA): TGTGCCATCAGTGCCACAGGGGGCATTGAAAAACTGTTTTTT.

J is TRBJ2-6 and V is TRBV7-8; D is possibly TRBD2 (6 bases). Germline CDR1 is SGHVS and CDR2 is FQNEAQ. Trimming pared 4 bases from V and 1 base from J, leaving 11 bases between. CDR3 length equals 16 residues. In DNA form, the CDR3 reads TGTGCCAGCAGCTCCATGGGGAGGTCTGGGGCCAACGTCCTGACTTTC. Its protein product is CASSSMGRSGANVLTF.

The chain combines TRBV7-2 with TRBJ1-2, with D possibly TRBD1 on 6 matching bases. The germline CDR1 and CDR2 sequences are SGHTA and FQGNSA. The CDR3 spans 14 residues. The V gene lost 1 base and the J gene lost 0 bases, with 6 bases spanning the gap. The CDR3 bases are TGTGCCAGCAGCTTAGGACAGGCTAACTATGGCTACACCTTC. Translated, it gives CASSLGQANYGYTF.

V usage is TRBV10-2 and J usage is TRBJ1-2, with 9 bases identical to TRBD1. This CDR3 spans 13 amino acids. The ends lost 10 bases at V and 6 bases at J; junction bases unmatched: 9. The germline gives CDR1 WSHSY, CDR2 SAAADI. The CDR3 region has the DNA TGCGCCACCTCGGGACAGGGAAATAATGGCTACACCTTC. It codes for CATSGQGNNGYTF.

This clone was seen once. The chain recombines TRBV4-2 with TRBJ2-3; D remains unclear. Trimming shortened V by 4 bases and J by 6 bases, and 8 bases separated the two germline ends. This CDR3 is built from 12 residues. Germline V gene lookup returns CDR1 LGHNA and CDR2 YNFKEQ. CDR3 bases: TGTGCCAGCAGCCCGCCTAGGGATACGCAGTATTTT. It specifies CASSPPRDTQYF.

The rearrangement uses TRBV7-2 and TRBJ2-5; TRBD2 agrees at 14 bases. This CDR3 is built from 15 residues. Trimming at V came to 5 bases and at J to 5 bases, leaving 4 bases not matched to a gene. From germline, CDR1 is SGHTA and CDR2 FQGNSA. In DNA form, the CDR3 reads TGTGCCAGCAGCATGACTAGCGGGGGGGCGGAGACCCAGTACTTC. This sequence encodes CASSMTSGGAETQYF.

This chain links TRBV5-5 with TRBJ2-7; the match to TRBD1 covers 9 bases. CDR1 and CDR2 (germline): SGHKS, YYEKEE (reference sequence). CDR3 size: 15 residues. After removal of 0 bases from V and 3 bases from J, the junction contained 4 bases not matched to a gene. CDR3 DNA: TGTGCCAGCAGCTTGGGACGGACAGGGGACTACGAGCAGTACTTC. It encodes CASSLGRTGDYEQYF.

The chain combines TRBV10-3 with TRBJ1-5; D possibly corresponds to TRBD1 (6 bases). V lost 10 bases and J lost 4, with 14 bases in between. Germline CDR1 is ENHRY and CDR2 is SYGVKD. The CDR3 runs 13 residues. The CDR3 DNA follows: TGTGCCACCAACGGACAGATAAATCAGCCCCAGCATTTT. Encoded protein: CATNGQINQPQHF.

V usage is TRBV27 and J usage is TRBJ1-1; D is possibly TRBD1 (5 bases). Looked up from germline, CDR1 is MNHEY and CDR2 is SMNVEV (reference sequence). Trimming pared 1 base from V and 4 bases from J, leaving 10 bases between. This CDR3 contains 14 residues. The DNA for the CDR3 is TGTGCCAGCAGTTTATGGAGGGGAGGCACTGAAGCTTTCTTT. It codes for CASSLWRGGTEAFF.

This chain connects TRBV5-1 to TRBJ2-5; D not certain. Trimming removed 4 bases at V and 2 bases at J, with 12 bases between. Germline V gene lookup returns CDR1 SGHRS and CDR2 YFSETQ. This CDR3 has 14 amino acids. The CDR3 DNA sequence: TGCGCCAGCAGCCCGCGGCCAGCTCAAGAGACCCAGTACTTC. It codes for CASSPRPAQETQYF.

The V and J genes are TRBV5-6 and TRBJ2-7; D perhaps matches TRBD2 (5 bases). V dropped 1 base and J dropped 6 bases, with 11 bases sitting between them. The CDR3 is made up of 13 amino acids. In germline, CDR1 is SGHDT, CDR2 YYEEEE. The DNA of the CDR3 is TGTGCCAGCAGCTTGCGGCTACGGGGCGAGCAGTACTTC. Translation gives CASSLRLRGEQYF.

DNA of the CDR3: TGTGCCAGCAGCTTAGGGACTAGCGGGACCGGGGAGCTGTTTTTT. Protein: CASSLGTSGTGELFF. The chain links TRBV11-3 to TRBJ2-2, with 11 bases fitting TRBD2. The CDR3 has 15 residues. Germline V gene sequence: CDR1 SGHNT, CDR2 YENEEA. Trimming cost V 1 base and J 5 bases; bases outside gene matches: 0.

The CDR3 sequence: CASSLAGSPGNTIYF. CDR3 DNA: TGTGCCAGCAGCTTGGCCGGGTCCCCAGGAAACACCATATATTTT. The chain carries TRBV5-4 and TRBJ1-3; D unresolved. The CDR3 is 15 amino acids. With 0 bases removed from V and 4 bases from J, the gap between germline ends came to 11 bases. Germline CDR1 is SGHNT and CDR2 is YYREEE (reference sequence).

The chain combines TRBV10-1 with TRBJ2-1; 9 nucleotides agree with TRBD2. The germline CDR1 and CDR2 sequences are WNHNN and SYGVQD (reference sequence). V trimming: 0 bases; J trimming: 4 bases; junction bases outside the gene matches: 7. The CDR3 contains 17 residues. CDR3 nucleotide sequence: TGCGCCAGCAGTGAGTCTGGCGGGGGGGCCCTATACAATGAGCAGTTCTTC. Protein product: CASSESGGGALYNEQFF.

This clone was recorded once. V gene TRBV27 combines with J gene TRBJ2-7; no reliable D call. Deletions cut 4 bases from V and 1 base from J, with 11 bases between. This CDR3 contains 14 residues. The V gene's germline CDR1 is MNHEY and CDR2 SMNVEV (reference sequence). CDR3 sequence (DNA): TGTGCCAGCAGTTCCCGCCCGGAGTCCTACGAGCAGTACTTC. Protein product: CASSSRPESYEQYF.

The CDR3 bases are TGCGCCAGCAGTGAGACGGGACAGGGGGCGACGAACACTGAAGCTTTCTTT. Its protein is CASSETGQGATNTEAFF. This chain uses TRBV10-1 with TRBJ1-1; TRBD1 matches at 12 bases. After removal of 2 bases from V and 1 base from J, the junction contained 5 bases not matched to a gene. Germline lookup yields CDR1 WNHNN and CDR2 SYGVQD (reference sequence). The CDR3 totals 17 residues.

The chain links TRBV4-2 to TRBJ1-6; D is uncertain. Trimming took 3 bases from V and 11 from J, leaving 20 bases between them. This CDR3 is built from 16 residues. Germline CDR1 reads LGHNA; CDR2 reads YNFKEQ. CDR3 in amino acids: CASSQGSLMSQTPLHF. The CDR3 DNA reads TGTGCCAGCAGCCAGGGCAGCTTAATGTCCCAAACACCCCTCCACTTT.

Here the CDR3 DNA reads TGTGCCAGCAGTCCAGACGGTAGCGGGGGCACCTACGAGCAGTACTTC. Amino acids: CASSPDGSGGTYEQYF. This sequence joins TRBV28 and TRBJ2-7; 9 bases align to TRBD2. The ends lost 5 bases at V and 2 bases at J; junction bases unmatched: 10. The germline gives CDR1 MDHEN, CDR2 SYDVKM. CDR3 size: 16 residues.

The rearrangement links TRBV10-1 to TRBJ2-7; 7 bases agree with TRBD1. This CDR3 comprises 15 residues. The J segment lost 5 bases and the V segment lost 5 bases, leaving 12 bases of the junction unmatched. Looked up from germline, CDR1 is WNHNN and CDR2 is SYGVQD (reference sequence). CDR3 in amino acids: CASSPLQGFPHEQYF. The DNA of the CDR3 is TGCGCCAGCAGTCCCCTACAGGGGTTTCCCCACGAGCAGTACTTC.

This clone has more than one count but fewer than ten. V and J are TRBV11-2 and TRBJ1-1; weak D call: TRBD1 (6 bases). With 1 base removed from V and 0 bases from J, the gap between germline ends came to 12 bases. The CDR3 runs to 16 residues. Germline V lookup: CDR1 SGHAT, CDR2 FQNNGV. In nucleotides, the CDR3 is TGTGCCAGCAGCTTAGCGTTTAGGGGGTTGAACACTGAAGCTTTCTTT. Translating it yields CASSLAFRGLNTEAFF.

The CDR3 region has the DNA TGTGCCAGCAGCCTGGACAGGGTCCCAGATACGCAGTATTTT. As protein: CASSLDRVPDTQYF. This sequence joins TRBV7-2 and TRBJ2-3; 8 bases are a match to TRBD1. The ends lost 5 bases at V and 4 bases at J; junction bases unmatched: 5. Germline loops: CDR1 SGHTA, CDR2 FQGNSA. The CDR3 is made up of 14 amino acids.

V gene TRBV5-8 combines with J gene TRBJ2-5; the match to TRBD1 covers 8 bases. The CDR3 extends over 16 amino acids. After removal of 0 bases from V and 1 base from J, the junction contained 5 bases not matched to a gene. In germline, CDR1 is SGHTS, CDR2 YDEGEE. The CDR3 DNA is TGTGCCAGCAGCTTGGGTCCCACAGGGGGCCAAGAGACCCAGTACTTC. It yields the protein CASSLGPTGGQETQYF.

The chain recombines TRBV4-2 with TRBJ1-2, with 9 positions matching TRBD1. Trimming took 4 bases from V and 6 from J; bases not matched to a gene: 6. This CDR3 has 14 amino acids. The germline V gene has CDR1 LGHNA and CDR2 YNFKEQ. The chain's CDR3 is CASSLGTGSDGYTF. The CDR3 nucleotides read TGTGCCAGCAGCCTGGGGACAGGGAGCGATGGCTACACCTTC.

CDR3 sequence: CASSFGLAGATDTQYF. The CDR3 DNA sequence: TGTGCCAGCAGCTTCGGACTAGCGGGGGCCACAGATACGCAGTATTTT. The chain joins TRBV7-9 to TRBJ2-3, with TRBD2 matching over 13 bases. The CDR3 covers 16 residues. Unmatched junction bases numbered 2, after V lost 3 bases and J lost 2 bases. Germline CDR1 reads SEHNR; CDR2 reads FQNEAQ (reference sequence). Complete variable domain (other parts from reference TRBV7-9 and TRBJ2-3): DTGVSQNPRHKITKRGQNVTFRCDPISEHNRLYWYRQTLGQGPEFLTYFQNEAQLEKSRLLSDRFSAERPKGSFSTLEIQRTEQGDSAMYLCASSFGLAGATDTQYFGPGTRLTVL.

J is TRBJ1-2 and V is TRBV24-1, with TRBD1 matching 12 bases. Germline V CDR1 and CDR2: KGHDR, SFDVKD. The CDR3 has 15 amino acids. J was trimmed by 8 bases and V by 6 bases; bases with no gene match: 9. The DNA of the CDR3 is TGTGCCACCAGTAGTCCGGGACAGGGGGCGGAAGGCTACACCTTC. This sequence encodes CATSSPGQGAEGYTF.

The V call is TRBV3-1 (or the pseudogene TRBV3-2), the J call TRBJ2-2; 8 positions agree with TRBD1. Germline V gives CDR1 LGHDT, CDR2 YNNKEL (reference sequence). The CDR3 contains 18 residues. Trimming removed 0 bases from V and 2 bases from J; junction bases left unmatched: 8. The CDR3 sequence is CASSQEGRGQGNTGELFF. The CDR3 DNA follows: TGTGCCAGCAGCCAAGAAGGCCGAGGACAGGGTAACACCGGGGAGCTGTTTTTT.

This clone was seen once. The rearrangement links TRBV5-5 to TRBJ2-7; 14 bases line up with TRBD2. The CDR3 spans 15 residues. With V trimmed by 5 bases and J by 5 bases, 6 bases remained unmatched. Germline CDR1 is SGHKS and CDR2 is YYEKEE (reference sequence). The DNA of the CDR3 is TGTGCCAGCAGTCCGGGACTAGCGGGAGAAAACGAGCAGTACTTC. Translated, it gives CASSPGLAGENEQYF.

The chain has TRBV18 and TRBJ2-1; 7 nucleotides line up with TRBD2. Per the germline V gene, CDR1 is KGHSH and CDR2 is LQKENI. The CDR3 is 12 residues long. The trim removed 6 bases at V and 8 bases at J, leaving 4 bases unmatched. CDR3 in DNA: TGTGCCAGCTCGCCTCGGGGGGATGAGCAGTTCTTC. Translating it yields CASSPRGDEQFF.